These T cell receptor beta chains were read from a single sample in a study of cytomegalovirus exposure and HLA in healthy donors. Here immunoSEQ multiplex PCR was the method, and the copy in TCRdb shows in-frame clones only, minus some. The repertoire consists of over 150,000 clones, with about 89% occurring once and the leading ten covering roughly 3%. Sequencing was done on a sample of PBMCs. The receptors stem from a woman in her late teens or twenties in good health and CMV-seropositive. Both conserved end residues are part of each CDR3. A D gene is named only where the DNA matches it firmly. Expanded clones get a size class; other rows say once, few or many, or leave the size out.

>TRBJ1-2|-|TRBD1|TRBV5-1
TGCGCCAGCAGCCCCCCCGGGACAGCGCAGGGCTACACCTTC
CASSPPGTAQGYTF
>TRBJ2-7|-|-|TRBV20-1
TGCAGTGCCCGCTACGAGCAGTACTTC
CSARYEQYF
>TRBJ2-3|-|-|TRBV15
TGTGCCACCGCAGCCCGGGAACCCACAGATACGCAGTATTTT
CATAAREPTDTQYF
>TRBJ2-3|-|TRBD2|TRBV5-4
TGTGCCAGCAGCCCGGGACTAGCGGGGGGGCAAACAGATACGCAGTATTTT
CASSPGLAGGQTDTQYF
>TRBJ2-7|-|-|TRBV9
TGTGCCAGCAGCGATGGCATGAGGACGGGAAACTACGAGCAGTACTTC
CASSDGMRTGNYEQYF
>TRBJ2-2|-|TRBD2|TRBV18
TGTGCCAGCTCACGACTAGCGGGGGCCAACACCGGGGAGCTGTTTTTT
CASSRLAGANTGELFF
>TRBJ1-1|-|-|TRBV5-6
TGTGCCAGCAGCTTGGGACGGCGGTACACTGAAGCTTTCTTT
CASSLGRRYTEAFF
>TRBJ2-7|-|-|TRBV7-3
TGTGCCAGCAGCGAGGACAACTACGAGCAGTACTTC
CASSEDNYEQYF
>TRBJ2-7|once|TRBD2|TRBV5-1
TGCGCCAGCAGCCCAGAGCGGGGGGGGTACGAGCAGTACTTC
CASSPERGGYEQYF
>TRBJ1-5|few|TRBD1|TRBV7-2
TGTGCCAGCAGCCGGGACAGGGTCAATCAGCCCCAGCATTTT
CASSRDRVNQPQHF
>TRBJ1-1|once|-|TRBV9
TGTGCCAGCAGCGATCGAAACAGGGCCCAAGTGAACACTGAAGCTTTCTTT
CASSDRNRAQVNTEAFF
>TRBJ1-1|-|-|TRBV5-1
TGCGCCAGCAGCTTGGCCATTCAGGGCGGTGCTGAAGCTTTCTTT
CASSLAIQGGAEAFF
>TRBJ2-1|-|TRBD2|TRBV28
TGTGCCAGCAACCGGGGGGGCTCCTACAATGAGCAGTTCTTC
CASNRGGSYNEQFF
>TRBJ1-2|-|-|TRBV2
TGTGCCAGCACGCAGGGCCTAATCTATGGCTACACCTTC
CASTQGLIYGYTF
>TRBJ2-1|-|TRBD1|TRBV5-1
TGCGCCAGCAGTTCTCACCCCGGGACAGGAGGTCGCAATGAGCAGTTCTTC
CASSSHPGTGGRNEQFF
>TRBJ2-1|-|TRBD1|TRBV19
TGTGCCAGTAGTATTCGAACAGGGGGCGGAGAGCAGTTCTTC
CASSIRTGGGEQFF
>TRBJ2-1|-|-|TRBV7-9
TGTGCCAGCAGGACAGGTAGGGGCAATGAGCAGTTCTTC
CASRTGRGNEQFF
>TRBJ2-7|-|-|TRBV5-6
TGTGCCAGCAGCTTCCAGGGCTACGAGCAGTACTTC
CASSFQGYEQYF
>TRBJ2-5|-|-|TRBV5-6
TGTGCCAGCAGCTTGGCAGCGGCAGGGACCCAGTACTTC
CASSLAAAGTQYF
>TRBJ2-1|-|TRBD2|TRBV11-2
TGTGCCAGCAGCACCCGGGTAGCGGGCTCCTACAATGAGCAGTTCTTC
CASSTRVAGSYNEQFF
>TRBJ1-2|-|-|TRBV9
TGTGCCAGCAGCGTAGATCCGGGAGGGGGATTCGGCTACACCTTC
CASSVDPGGGFGYTF
>TRBJ2-7|once|TRBD1|TRBV5-1
TGCGCCAGCAGCTTCTCGACAGGGTCCCCCTACGAGCAGTACTTC
CASSFSTGSPYEQYF
>TRBJ2-3|-|-|TRBV9
TGTGCCAGCAGCGCCGGGGGAACAGATACGCAGTATTTT
CASSAGGTDTQYF
>TRBJ2-3|few|TRBD1|TRBV28
TGTGCCAGCGAAAGATTGGACAGGGCGAGCACAGATACGCAGTATTTT
CASERLDRASTDTQYF
>TRBJ2-6|-|-|TRBV10-3
TGTGCCATCAGCAGACAGGCCTTGGCTCCTGGGGCCAACGTCCTGACTTTC
CAISRQALAPGANVLTF
>TRBJ1-2|-|-|TRBV5-6
TGTGCCAGCAGCTCCCCTTCTTTTTCCCGATCAGGTCATGGCTACACCTTC
CASSSPSFSRSGHGYTF
>TRBJ2-7|-|-|TRBV4-1
TGCGCCAGCAGCCAATGGGGGCCGAGGATAACCTACGAGCAGTACTTC
CASSQWGPRITYEQYF
>TRBJ2-2|-|TRBD2|TRBV7-9
TGTGCCAGCAGCCAACTAGCGGCTTGGGACACCGGGGAGCTGTTTTTT
CASSQLAAWDTGELFF
>TRBJ2-3|-|TRBD2|TRBV2
TGTGCCAGCACCTTAACTAGCGGGAGGGATACGCAGTATTTT
CASTLTSGRDTQYF
>TRBJ1-4|-|-|TRBV7-9
TGTGCCAGCGCTTACAGCTCAACTAATGAAAAACTGTTTTTT
CASAYSSTNEKLFF
>TRBJ2-7|-|-|TRBV10-2
TGCGCCAGCAGTGAGAAGGGGGTTCAGGGCTCCTACGAGCAGTACTTC
CASSEKGVQGSYEQYF